Below are 22 T cell receptor beta chains sequenced from a single sample in a study of blood T cell repertoires in COVID-19. The protocol was immunoSEQ multiplex PCR, while the TCRdb copy is restricted to in-frame clones and leaves out a portion. Of about 250,000 clones listed, roughly 87% are singletons. Material: peripheral blood. These receptors were obtained from a young man with active or convalescent COVID-19.

The V and J genes are TRBV6-4 and TRBJ1-5; a weak D match, TRBD1 (5 bases). V lost 3 bases, J lost 0 bases, and 18 bases lay in between. Germline lookup yields CDR1 MRHNA and CDR2 SNTAGT. The CDR3 is 18 amino acids. The CDR3 bases are TGTGCCAGCAGTGAAGGGGCCTACAGGAGATATAGCAATCAGCCCCAGCATTTT. The encoded protein is CASSEGAYRRYSNQPQHF.

The V gene is TRBV5-1, the J gene TRBJ1-1, with D perhaps TRBD1 (5 bases). The CDR3 spans 14 residues. Germline CDR1 SGHRS, CDR2 YFSETQ. The V end was cut by 2 bases, the J end by 5 bases, with 13 bases between. The CDR3: CASSFSGFGTEAFF. As DNA, the CDR3 is TGCGCCAGCAGCTTTTCAGGGTTCGGAACTGAAGCTTTCTTT. The full variable domain, rest sourced from reference TRBV5-1 and TRBJ1-1, is KAGVTQTPRYLIKTRGQQVTLSCSPISGHRSVSWYQQTPGQGLQFLFEYFSETQRNKGNFPGRFSGRQFSNSRSEMNVSTLELGDSALYLCASSFSGFGTEAFFGQGTRLTVV.

This rearrangement joins TRBV7-8 to TRBJ1-5; TRBD1 matches at 9 bases. This CDR3 has 17 amino acids. With 0 bases clipped from V and 0 bases from J, the junction kept 3 bases outside the gene matches. Germline CDR1 and CDR2: SGHVS and FQNEAQ. The CDR3 protein is CASSLAGQGSSNQPQHF. The DNA of the CDR3 is TGTGCCAGCAGCTTAGCGGGACAGGGATCTAGCAATCAGCCCCAGCATTTT.

In its sample, this clone was seen once. V usage is TRBV5-1 and J usage is TRBJ2-7; D is uncertain. Between the trimmed V and J ends, which lost 2 bases and 7 bases, there was a span of 7 bases. CDR1 SGHRS and CDR2 YFSETQ come from the germline V gene. The CDR3 extends over 11 amino acids. Written as DNA, the CDR3 is TGCGCCAGCAGCTTTCTTGAGGAGCAGTACTTC. Translation gives CASSFLEEQYF.

This clone was observed a single time. The chain has TRBV19 and TRBJ2-1, with D maybe TRBD2 (6 bases). The length of the CDR3 is 14 residues. The germline CDR1 and CDR2 sequences are LNHDA and SQIVND (reference sequence). V shed 2 bases and J shed 10 bases, with 15 bases lying between them. The CDR3 DNA reads TGTGCCAGTAGTATATTTTTTGGGGGGAACGAGCAGTTCTTC. It yields the protein CASSIFFGGNEQFF.

The chain recombines TRBV25-1 with TRBJ1-3; D possibly corresponds to TRBD1 (6 bases). The CDR3 covers 18 residues. Per germline, CDR1 MGHDK and CDR2 SYGVNS. Trimming stripped 0 bases from V and 0 bases from J, with 15 bases between. The CDR3 nucleotides are TGTGCCAGCAGTGAATATTTCCTAGACAGGCGCTCTGGAAACACCATATATTTT. Translating it yields CASSEYFLDRRSGNTIYF.

The chain combines TRBV15 with TRBJ2-3; TRBD2 aligns across 7 bases. The CDR3 has 17 residues. Per germline, CDR1 LNHNV and CDR2 YYDKDF (reference sequence). Trimming cost V 2 bases and J 1 base; bases outside gene matches: 9. The CDR3 nucleotides are TGTGCCACCAGCAGAAGGATTGGAACTAGCGGCACAGATACGCAGTATTTT. Protein: CATSRRIGTSGTDTQYF.

Comments on this clone: In the same sample, other DNA sequences code for this CDR3. The rearrangement joins TRBV28 to TRBJ2-3; D gene unclear. The V end lost 4 bases, the J end lost 0 bases, and 5 bases lay between the germline ends. Germline V gene sequence: CDR1 MDHEN, CDR2 SYDVKM. CDR3 length: 13 amino acids. CDR3 in DNA: TGTGCCAGCAGTTCCGGGAGCACAGATACGCAGTATTTT. This gives the protein CASSSGSTDTQYF.

This clone is a singleton in its sample. The rearrangement joins TRBV30 to TRBJ2-7, with 7 bases that match TRBD1. The germline gives CDR1 GTSNPN, CDR2 SVGIG (reference sequence). V dropped 5 bases and J dropped 2; count of bases not matched to a gene: 6. This CDR3 is built from 13 residues. Here the CDR3 DNA reads TGTGCCTGGGCTCCCGGGACAGCCTACGAGCAGTACTTC. It is translated as CAWAPGTAYEQYF.

This clone was observed once. The rearrangement uses TRBV28 and TRBJ2-7; D perhaps matches TRBD1 (7 bases). CDR3 length equals 14 residues. CDR1 is MDHEN and CDR2 is SYDVKM in the germline V gene. The ends were cut back, 4 bases at V and 2 bases at J, with 12 bases in the middle. The CDR3 loop is CASSSPRGAYEQYF. CDR3 bases: TGTGCCAGCAGTTCCCCCAGGGGGGCCTACGAGCAGTACTTC.

The chain joins TRBV5-4 to TRBJ2-7, with TRBD2 matching 10 bases. CDR1 is SGHNT, CDR2 YYREEE, per germline (reference sequence). This CDR3 has 15 amino acids. With V trimmed by 0 bases and J by 4 bases, 4 bases remained unmatched. This CDR3 is CASSLVSSGRYEQYF. The CDR3 coding sequence is TGTGCCAGCAGCTTGGTCTCTAGCGGGAGATACGAGCAGTACTTC.

CDR3 sequence (DNA): TGTGCCAGCAGTTTGGGTTGGGGGCCCACTAACTATGGCTACACCTTC. Amino acids: CASSLGWGPTNYGYTF. The chain recombines TRBV27 with TRBJ1-2, with a weak D call TRBD1 (6 bases). Trimming took 3 bases from V and 0 from J, leaving 14 bases between them. CDR1 is MNHEY, CDR2 SMNVEV, per germline (reference sequence). The CDR3 sequence is 16 residues long.

This rearrangement joins TRBV10-3 to TRBJ1-3; D possibly corresponds to TRBD1 (6 bases). V was trimmed by 1 base and J by 4 bases, leaving 11 bases between them. This CDR3 is built from 15 residues. The germline CDR1 and CDR2 sequences are ENHRY and SYGVKD. The CDR3 here is CAISEYGTSGNTIYF. CDR3 coding DNA: TGTGCCATCAGTGAGTACGGGACATCAGGAAACACCATATATTTT.

The chain recombines TRBV11-1 with TRBJ2-5, with a weak D call TRBD1 (6 bases). Between the trimmed V and J ends, which lost 5 bases and 0 bases, there was a span of 10 bases. This CDR3 has 14 amino acids. CDR1 and CDR2 from the germline V gene are SGHAT and FQDESV (reference sequence). CDR3 DNA sequence: TGTGCCAGCAGCGTTTACAGGGACCAAGAGACCCAGTACTTC. Amino acid sequence: CASSVYRDQETQYF.

This clone was detected a few times. The rearrangement joins TRBV7-6 to TRBJ2-1; no clear D gene. Germline CDR1 and CDR2: SGHVS and FNYEAQ. V lost 1 base, J lost 0 bases, and 7 bases lay in between. The CDR3 is 15 residues long. CDR3 amino acids: CASSLDESSYNEQFF. CDR3 coding DNA: TGTGCCAGCAGCTTAGACGAGAGCTCCTACAATGAGCAGTTCTTC.

V and J are TRBV7-2 and TRBJ2-1; D may be TRBD2 (5 bases). This CDR3 region has 15 residues. The ends were cut back, 0 bases at V and 5 bases at J, with 11 bases in the middle. Germline lookup yields CDR1 SGHTA and CDR2 FQGNSA. DNA of the CDR3: TGTGCCAGCAGCTTAGCTCGGGGTCCCAACAATGAGCAGTTCTTC. Translating it yields CASSLARGPNNEQFF.

This rearrangement joins TRBV13 to TRBJ2-7; D might be TRBD2 (5 bases). CDR3 size: 16 residues. CDR1 is PRHDT, CDR2 FYEKMQ, per germline (reference sequence). V shed 4 bases and J shed 4 bases, with 20 bases lying between them. The CDR3 sequence: CASSSGPGRLAYEQYF. CDR3 nucleotide sequence: TGTGCCAGCAGCTCCGGCCCGGGAAGGTTGGCGTACGAGCAGTACTTC.

The chain links TRBV21-1 to TRBJ1-1. TRBV21-1 is designated a pseudogene. This CDR3 comprises 13 residues. In DNA, the CDR3 is TGTGCCAGCATATACTACGGGAAGACTGAAGCTTTCTTT. This codes for CASIYYGKTEAFF.

The chain combines TRBV9 with TRBJ2-2, with TRBD1 identical over 7 bases. The V gene end was trimmed by 4 bases and the J gene end by 5 bases; junction bases not matched to a gene: 5. CDR1 and CDR2 from the germline V gene are SGDLS and YYNGEE. The CDR3 runs 14 residues. The CDR3 bases are TGTGCCAGCAGCTTACAGGGGACGACCGGGGAGCTGTTTTTT. Its protein is CASSLQGTTGELFF.

The rearrangement links TRBV30 to TRBJ2-5; 12 nucleotides agree with TRBD2. Per the germline V gene, CDR1 is GTSNPN and CDR2 is SVGIG (reference sequence). This CDR3 contains 13 residues. With V trimmed by 5 bases and J by 7 bases, 5 bases remained unmatched. CDR3 sequence: CAWRLAGAGTQYF. The CDR3 DNA sequence: TGTGCCTGGCGACTAGCGGGGGCCGGGACCCAGTACTTC. Together with reference TRBV30 and TRBJ2-5, the CDR3 gives the full variable domain: SQTIHQWPATLVQPVGSPLSLECTVEGTSNPNLYWYRQAAGRGLQLLFYSVGIGQISSEVPQNLSASRPQDRQFILSSKKLLLSDSGFYLCAWRLAGAGTQYFGPGTRLLVL.

DNA for the CDR3: TGTGCCAGCAGCGCGACAGGTATCACCGGGGAGCTGTTTTTT. It is translated as CASSATGITGELFF. The chain joins TRBV7-7 to TRBJ2-2; a weak D match, TRBD1 (6 bases). Trimming removed 5 bases at V and 4 bases at J, with 11 bases between. The CDR3 runs to 14 residues. In germline, CDR1 is SSHAT, CDR2 FNYEAQ (reference sequence). Combining the CDR3 with reference TRBV7-7 and TRBJ2-2 gives the whole variable domain GAGVSQSPRYKVTKRGQDVTLRCDPISSHATLYWYQQALGQGPEFLTYFNYEAQPDKSGLPSDRFSAERPEGSISTLTIQRTEQRDSAMYRCASSATGITGELFFGEGSRLTVL.

The chain combines TRBV2 with TRBJ1-2; TRBD1 aligns across 7 bases. J gave up 0 bases and V 5 bases, and 0 bases lay outside the gene matches. The CDR3 covers 13 residues. In germline, CDR1 is SNHLY, CDR2 FYNNEI. The CDR3 protein is CASSQGANYGYTF. The CDR3, as DNA: TGTGCCAGCAGTCAGGGGGCTAACTATGGCTACACCTTC.